This T cell receptor (beta chain) was profiled in a study of spatial heterogeneity in lung cancer. The wider study: Beta-chain sequences were consistently detected more often than alpha-chain sequences. Raw reads contained each unique TCR and UMI combination more than ten times on average.

As for time point: sample taken at primary tumor resection. Whole RNA obtained from tumor, nontumor lung or frozen PBMC underwent sequencing without sorting. The donors were more than 70 patients with non-small cell lung cancer that was early-stage and untreated. The V end was cut by 1 base, the J end by 7 bases, with 11 bases between. In germline, CDR1 is SEHNR, CDR2 FQNEAQ (reference sequence). The CDR3 is 14 residues long. Ten or more counts support this clonotype. Single TCR cDNA molecules each had their own unique molecular identifier. TCRdb passed the 5' RACE reads through MiXCR, listing each CDR3 protein once. The sample contains 9,500 to 14,000 distinct CDR3 sequences, around 3.7% of which appear only once.

The receptor was isolated from a male donor with early-stage non-small cell lung cancer. Sequencing was performed on normal lung tissue next to the tumor, taken at surgery. The chain employs TRBV7-9 and TRBJ2-4; TRBD1 is a possible D gene (5 bases). The CDR3: CASSLGGASNIQYF. DNA of the CDR3: TGTGCCAGCAGCTTAGGGGGCGCATCCAACATTCAGTACTTC.